This TCR beta chain emerged from a study of radiotherapy plus CTLA-4 blockade in lung cancer. Study-level information: Disease control was seen in 30% to 35% of patients, objective responses in 15% to 20%. Study observations and caveats: According to reports, early shifts in blood T cell clones, alongside interferon-beta, forecast response most accurately. Clones of tumor-derived TCRs expanded in blood after radiotherapy plus ipilimumab.

Comments on this clone: Its antigen is currently unknown.

The protocol was immunoSEQ multiplex PCR, while the TCRdb copy is restricted to in-frame clones and leaves out a portion. The data contain about 97,000 clones, under 85% of them singletons. Trimming at V came to 0 bases and at J to 3 bases, leaving 6 bases not matched to a gene. This CDR3 has 16 residues. Looked up from germline, CDR1 is SGDLS and CDR2 is YYNGEE. The specimen was peripheral blood, collected from a patient treated with radiotherapy plus ipilimumab. The sequence was collected from a human donor with non-small cell lung cancer who had a partial response to radiotherapy plus ipilimumab. Some clones in this sample may be carry-over from other donors' samples. The chain carries TRBV9 and TRBJ1-3, with TRBD1 identical over 7 bases. DNA for the CDR3: TGTGCCAGCAGCGTAGAGGTTGGGACAGATGGAAACACCATATATTTT. This gives the protein CASSVEVGTDGNTIYF.